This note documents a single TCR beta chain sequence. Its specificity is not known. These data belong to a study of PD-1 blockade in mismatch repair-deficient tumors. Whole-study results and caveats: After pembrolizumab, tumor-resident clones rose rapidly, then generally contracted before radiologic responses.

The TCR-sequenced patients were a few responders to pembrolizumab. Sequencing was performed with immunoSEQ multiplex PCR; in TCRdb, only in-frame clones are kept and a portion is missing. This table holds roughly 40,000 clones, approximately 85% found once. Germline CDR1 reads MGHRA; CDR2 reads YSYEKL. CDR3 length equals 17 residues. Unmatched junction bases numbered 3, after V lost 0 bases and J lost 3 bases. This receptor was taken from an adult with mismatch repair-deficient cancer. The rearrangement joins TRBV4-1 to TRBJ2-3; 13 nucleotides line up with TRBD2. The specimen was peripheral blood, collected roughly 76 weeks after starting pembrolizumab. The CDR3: CASSQEVGLAGTDTQYF. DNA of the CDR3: TGCGCCAGCAGCCAAGAGGTGGGACTAGCGGGGACAGATACGCAGTATTTT.